These 18 T cell receptor beta chains originate from one sample sequenced in a study of neurological immune-mediated disorders. The time point denotes: longitudinal time-point 1 (baseline). TCRdb called the 5' RACE reads again in MiXCR, with one record for every CDR3 protein. The sample has around 76,000 distinct CDR3 sequences, 10% seen once. Sequenced material: PBMCs. The receptors come from a man aged 25 to 40 in good health.

This clonotype appeared many times. The chain joins TRBV5-6 to TRBJ1-5; a possible D gene is TRBD1 (5 bases). V was clipped by 6 bases and J by 7 bases, with 11 bases between them. Germline lookup yields CDR1 SGHDT and CDR2 YYEEEE. The CDR3 extends over 12 amino acids. The CDR3 loop is CASTTWGQPQHF. CDR3 nucleotide sequence: TGTGCCAGCACCACGTGGGGGCAGCCCCAGCATTTT.

This clonotype was picked up many times. This sequence joins TRBV3-1 and TRBJ1-5, with TRBD1 matching 7 bases. The length of the CDR3 is 14 residues. Germline CDR1 reads LGHDT; CDR2 reads YNNKEL (reference sequence). The ends lost 5 bases at V and 7 bases at J; junction bases unmatched: 8. The CDR3 nucleotides read TGTGCCAGCAGCTTTACAGGGGTGGCGCAGCCCCAGCATTTT. Residues: CASSFTGVAQPQHF. Full variable domain (outside the CDR3, taken from reference TRBV3-1 and TRBJ1-5): DTAVSQTPKYLVTQMGNDKSIKCEQNLGHDTMYWYKQDSKKFLKIMFSYNNKELIINETVPNRFSPKSPDKAHLNLHINSLELGDSAVYFCASSFTGVAQPQHFGDGTRLSIL.

A note on this clonotype: A read error is possible here, since a much larger clone lies one base away. The rearrangement links TRBV11-2 to TRBJ2-7; TRBD2 agrees at 7 bases. Looked up from germline, CDR1 is SGHAT and CDR2 is FQNNGV. The CDR3 length is 12 residues. The CDR3: CAGGTGGIEKYF. For the CDR3, the DNA is TGTGCCGGAGGAACCGGGGGGATCGAGAAGTACTTC. Full variable domain (remainder filled in from reference TRBV11-2 and TRBJ2-7): EAGVAQSPRYKIIEKRQSVAFWCNPISGHATLYWYQQILGQGPKLLIQFQNNGVVDDSQLPKDRFSAERLKGVDSTLKIQPAKLEDSAVYLCAGGTGGIEKYFGPGTRLTVT.

This clonotype was found many times. The genes are TRBV19 and TRBJ2-7; D is unresolved. The CDR3 is 12 amino acids. V gave up 2 bases and J gave up 2 bases, with 4 bases separating them. The germline CDR1 and CDR2 sequences are LNHDA and SQIVND (reference sequence). DNA of the CDR3: TGTGCCAGTAGTATAACTGCCTACGAGCAGTACTTC. It yields the protein CASSITAYEQYF.

This clonotype came up many times. The CDR3 DNA reads as TGTGCCAGCGGGAGACAGGACCTCCAGAGGGCCCAGTACTTC. It is translated as CASGRQDLQRAQYF. The genes are TRBV12-3 or TRBV12-4 and TRBJ2-5; possible D gene TRBD1, 6 bases. The ends were cut back, 8 bases at V and 9 bases at J, with 22 bases in the middle. This CDR3 is built from 14 residues.

The rearrangement uses TRBV29-1 and TRBJ2-7; 8 nucleotides agree with TRBD2. This CDR3 contains 13 residues. Trimming took 5 bases from V and 0 from J; bases not matched to a gene: 3. The germline V gene encodes CDR1 SQVTM and CDR2 ANQGSEA. CDR3: CSVREGDSYEQYF. DNA of the CDR3: TGCAGCGTTCGGGAGGGCGACTCCTACGAGCAGTACTTC.

This clonotype was recorded many times. The rearrangement links TRBV28 to TRBJ2-4, with no clear D. Trimming left V 4 bases short and J 0 bases short, with 13 bases between. The CDR3 totals 16 residues. Germline CDR1 reads MDHEN; CDR2 reads SYDVKM. CDR3 DNA: TGTGCCAGCAGTTCATCCAGAGGCCTAGCCAAAAACATTCAGTACTTC. Its translation: CASSSSRGLAKNIQYF.

A word on this clonotype: The germline gene is not matched at one end of the junction; a read error may be the cause. The chain links TRBV9 to TRBJ2-2, with D tentatively TRBD2 (5 bases). CDR1 is SGDLS, CDR2 YYNGEE, per germline. This CDR3 region has 17 residues. CDR3 DNA: TGTGCCAGCAGCCGACACCTAACCCAGTTCTCGACCGGGGAGATGTTTTTT. As protein: CASSRHLTQFSTGEMFF.

A few counts support this clonotype. CDR3 region: CASSQGGGAYEQYF. In DNA form, the CDR3 reads TGTGCCAGCAGCCAAGGTGGTGGGGCCTACGAGCAGTACTTC. This chain connects TRBV3-1 to TRBJ2-7; D unresolved. The CDR3 has 14 amino acids. Trimming took off 1 base at V and 2 bases at J, with 9 bases between the two ends. CDR1 is LGHDT, CDR2 YNNKEL, per germline (reference sequence).

The sample holds many counts of this clonotype. The V call is TRBV12-3 or TRBV12-4, the J call TRBJ1-1, with D maybe TRBD1 (5 bases). Trimming left V 8 bases short and J 1 base short, with 14 bases between. This CDR3 contains 14 residues. The CDR3 spells CASGGGGRNTEAFF. The CDR3 DNA sequence: TGTGCCAGCGGGGGGGGGGGACGGAACACTGAAGCTTTCTTT.

This clonotype was recorded many times. The J gene is TRBJ2-2, the V gene TRBV7-2; D possibly corresponds to TRBD1 (5 bases). The ends were cut back, 3 bases at V and 4 bases at J, with 9 bases in the middle. This CDR3 has 14 residues. Germline assignment: CDR1 SGHTA and CDR2 FQGNSA. DNA of the CDR3: TGTGCCAGCAGCTTTGTGGGGCGCACCGGGGAGCTGTTTTTT. Protein sequence: CASSFVGRTGELFF.

This clonotype came up many times. The chain combines TRBV9 with TRBJ1-2, with 8 bases that match TRBD1. CDR1 SGDLS and CDR2 YYNGEE come from the germline V gene. The CDR3 has 14 amino acids. J lost 4 bases, V lost 3 bases, and 5 bases had no gene match. The CDR3 protein is CASSAETGAYGYTF. The CDR3 nucleotides read TGTGCCAGCAGCGCGGAGACAGGGGCCTATGGCTACACCTTC.

This clonotype was seen ten or more times. The rearrangement uses TRBV5-1 and TRBJ2-5; D may correspond to TRBD1 or TRBD2 (5 bases each). The CDR3 is made up of 15 amino acids. V gave up 8 bases and J gave up 1 base, with 18 bases separating them. Germline V CDR1 and CDR2: SGHRS, YFSETQ. CDR3 DNA: TGCGCCAGTTACTTTGGGACGGCGATCCAAGAGACCCAGTACTTC. Protein product: CASYFGTAIQETQYF.

V usage is TRBV5-1 and J usage is TRBJ2-1, with D possibly being TRBD1 (6 bases). Germline CDR1 is SGHRS and CDR2 is YFSETQ. This CDR3 spans 14 amino acids. With 6 bases removed from V and 8 bases from J, the gap between germline ends came to 18 bases. CDR3 nucleotides: TGCGCCAGCACCCCCAGGGGCCCCCTTCATGAGCAGTTCTTC. It specifies CASTPRGPLHEQFF.

The CDR3 DNA reads as TGTGCCAGCTTGGGACTAGCGAGAAGGGGGCAGAGCGAGCAGTACTTC. This translates into CASLGLARRGQSEQYF. The J gene is TRBJ2-7, the V gene TRBV28, with TRBD2 matching 10 bases. CDR3 length: 16 residues. CDR1 MDHEN and CDR2 SYDVKM come from the germline V gene. V lost 8 bases to trimming and J lost 6 bases; unmatched junction nucleotides: 16. The entire variable domain, with the rest obtained from reference TRBV28 and TRBJ2-7, is as follows: DVKVTQSSRYLVKRTGEKVFLECVQDMDHENMFWYRQDPGLGLRLIYFSYDVKMKEKGDIPEGYSVSREKKERFSLILESASTNQTSMYLCASLGLARRGQSEQYFGPGTRLTVT.

This clonotype has ten or more counts. This chain joins TRBV20-1 and TRBJ1-1; 7 positions match TRBD1. The trim removed 6 bases at V and 0 bases at J, leaving 7 bases unmatched. The germline V gene encodes CDR1 DFQATT and CDR2 SNEGSKA (reference sequence). The CDR3 covers 14 residues. This CDR3 reads CSAAPGQLNTEAFF. CDR3 in DNA: TGCAGTGCGGCCCCGGGACAGTTGAACACTGAAGCTTTCTTT.

This clonotype was seen many times. The gene calls are TRBV29-1 and TRBJ1-2; the D gene is possibly TRBD1 (5 bases). The CDR3 totals 11 residues. CDR1 is SQVTM, CDR2 ANQGSEA, per germline. V was trimmed by 4 bases and J by 6 bases, leaving 9 bases between them. The CDR3 sequence: CSVAGGDGYTF. The DNA of the CDR3 is TGCAGCGTTGCGGGAGGGGATGGCTACACCTTC.

This clonotype was counted ten times or more. This chain connects TRBV20-1 to TRBJ2-7; 11 nucleotides agree with TRBD1. The junction had 14 bases not matched to a gene; V was cut back by 2 bases and J by 5 bases. Germline values: CDR1 DFQATT, CDR2 SNEGSKA (reference sequence). The CDR3 consists of 17 residues. In nucleotides, the CDR3 is TGCAGTGCTAGACCTCAGTTGGTCGGGACAGGGGGACACGAGCAGTACTTC. Protein: CSARPQLVGTGGHEQYF.